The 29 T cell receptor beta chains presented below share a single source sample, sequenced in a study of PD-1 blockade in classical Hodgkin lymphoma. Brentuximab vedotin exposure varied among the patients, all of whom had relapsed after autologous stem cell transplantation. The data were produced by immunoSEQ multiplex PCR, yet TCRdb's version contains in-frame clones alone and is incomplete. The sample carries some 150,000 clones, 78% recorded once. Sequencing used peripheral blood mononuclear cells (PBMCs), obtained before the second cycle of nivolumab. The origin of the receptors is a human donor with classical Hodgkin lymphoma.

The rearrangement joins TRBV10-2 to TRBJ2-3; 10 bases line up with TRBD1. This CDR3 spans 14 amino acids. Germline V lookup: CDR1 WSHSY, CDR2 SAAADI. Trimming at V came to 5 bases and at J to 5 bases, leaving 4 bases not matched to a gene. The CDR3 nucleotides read TGCGCCAGCAGTTGGGACAGGGGCTTAGATACGCAGTATTTT. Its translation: CASSWDRGLDTQYF.

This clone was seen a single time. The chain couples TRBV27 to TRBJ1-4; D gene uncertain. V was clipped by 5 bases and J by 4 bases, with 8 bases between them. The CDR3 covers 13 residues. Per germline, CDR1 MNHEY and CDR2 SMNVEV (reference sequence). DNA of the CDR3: TGTGCCAGCAGTGAAAGGATTAATGAAAAACTGTTTTTT. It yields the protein CASSERINEKLFF.

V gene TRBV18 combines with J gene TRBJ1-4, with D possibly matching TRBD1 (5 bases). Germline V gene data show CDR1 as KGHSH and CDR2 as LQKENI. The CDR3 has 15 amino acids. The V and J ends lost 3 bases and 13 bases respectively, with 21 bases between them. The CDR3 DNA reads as TGTGCCAGCTCACCCGGGACCGCAACATCCGAGGGACTGTTTTTT. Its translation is CASSPGTATSEGLFF.

CDR3 residues: CSASIGNGYTF. The CDR3 DNA sequence: TGCAGTGCTAGTATAGGGAACGGCTACACCTTC. The chain uses TRBV20-1 and TRBJ1-2; D gene uncertain. Trimming took off 3 bases at V and 8 bases at J, with 10 bases between the two ends. In germline, CDR1 is DFQATT, CDR2 SNEGSKA (reference sequence). The length of the CDR3 is 11 residues.

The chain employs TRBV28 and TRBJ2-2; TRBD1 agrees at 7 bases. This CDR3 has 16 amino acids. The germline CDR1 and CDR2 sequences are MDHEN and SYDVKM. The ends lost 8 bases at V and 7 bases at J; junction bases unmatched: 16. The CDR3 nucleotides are TGTGCCAGCCGCAATCGGGGACAGTATCCTAACGGGGAGCTGTTTTTT. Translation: CASRNRGQYPNGELFF.

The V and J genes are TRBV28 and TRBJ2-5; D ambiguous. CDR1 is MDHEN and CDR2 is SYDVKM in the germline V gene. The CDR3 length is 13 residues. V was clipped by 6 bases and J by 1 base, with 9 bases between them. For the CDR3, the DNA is TGTGCCAGCAGCTTCGTACCCCAAGAGACCCAGTACTTC. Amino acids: CASSFVPQETQYF.

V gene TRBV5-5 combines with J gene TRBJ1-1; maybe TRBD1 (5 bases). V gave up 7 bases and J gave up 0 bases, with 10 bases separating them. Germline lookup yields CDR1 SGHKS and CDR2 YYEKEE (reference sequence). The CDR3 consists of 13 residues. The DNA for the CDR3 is TGTGCCAGCGTTGGGGACCTGAACACTGAAGCTTTCTTT. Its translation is CASVGDLNTEAFF.

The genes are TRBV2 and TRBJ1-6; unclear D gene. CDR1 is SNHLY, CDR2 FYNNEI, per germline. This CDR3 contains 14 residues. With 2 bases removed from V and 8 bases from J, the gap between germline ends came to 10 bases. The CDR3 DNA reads TGTGCCAGCAGTGAATACAGTAGGGATTCACCCCTCCACTTT. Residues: CASSEYSRDSPLHF.

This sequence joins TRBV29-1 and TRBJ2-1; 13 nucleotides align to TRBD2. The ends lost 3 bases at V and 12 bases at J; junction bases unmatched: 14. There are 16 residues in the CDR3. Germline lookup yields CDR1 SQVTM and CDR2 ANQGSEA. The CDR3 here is CSVEALAGGGFGRQFF. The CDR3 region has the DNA TGCAGCGTTGAGGCACTAGCGGGGGGGGGTTTCGGGCGGCAGTTCTTC.

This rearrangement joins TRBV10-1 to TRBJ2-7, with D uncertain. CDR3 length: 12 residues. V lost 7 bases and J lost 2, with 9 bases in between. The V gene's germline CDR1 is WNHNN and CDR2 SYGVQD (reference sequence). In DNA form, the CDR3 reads TGCGCCAGCACTGGGTCCGCCTACGAGCAGTACTTC. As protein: CASTGSAYEQYF.

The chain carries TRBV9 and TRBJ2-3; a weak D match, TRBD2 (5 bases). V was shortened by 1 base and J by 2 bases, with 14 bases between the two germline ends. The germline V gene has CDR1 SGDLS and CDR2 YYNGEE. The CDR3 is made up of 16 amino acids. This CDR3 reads CASSVPRESLTDTQYF. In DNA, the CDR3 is TGTGCCAGCAGCGTACCGAGGGAGTCTCTCACAGATACGCAGTATTTT.

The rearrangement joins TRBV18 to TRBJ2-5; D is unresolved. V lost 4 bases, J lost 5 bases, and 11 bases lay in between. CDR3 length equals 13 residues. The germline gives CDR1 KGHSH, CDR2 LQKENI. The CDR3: CASSQRLGETQYF. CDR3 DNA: TGTGCCAGCTCACAAAGACTGGGGGAGACCCAGTACTTC.

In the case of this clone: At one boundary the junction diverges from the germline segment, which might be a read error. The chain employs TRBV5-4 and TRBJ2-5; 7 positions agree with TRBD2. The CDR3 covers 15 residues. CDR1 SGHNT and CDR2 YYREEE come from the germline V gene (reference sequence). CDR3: CAGSLAGLPGGTQYF. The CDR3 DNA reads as TGTGCCGGCAGCTTAGCAGGACTACCGGGGGGGACCCAGTACTTC.

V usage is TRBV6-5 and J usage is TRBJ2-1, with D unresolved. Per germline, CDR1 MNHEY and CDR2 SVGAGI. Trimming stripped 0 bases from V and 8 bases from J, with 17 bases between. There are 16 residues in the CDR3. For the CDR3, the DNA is TGTGCCAGCAGTTACTCATCGCAGGACCCCCTCGATGAGCAGTTCTTC. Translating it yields CASSYSSQDPLDEQFF.

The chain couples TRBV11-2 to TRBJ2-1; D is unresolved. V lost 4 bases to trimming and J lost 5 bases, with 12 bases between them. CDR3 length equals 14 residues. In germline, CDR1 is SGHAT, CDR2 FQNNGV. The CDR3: CASSSLAPNNEQFF. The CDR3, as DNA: TGTGCCAGCAGCTCCCTGGCCCCTAACAATGAGCAGTTCTTC.

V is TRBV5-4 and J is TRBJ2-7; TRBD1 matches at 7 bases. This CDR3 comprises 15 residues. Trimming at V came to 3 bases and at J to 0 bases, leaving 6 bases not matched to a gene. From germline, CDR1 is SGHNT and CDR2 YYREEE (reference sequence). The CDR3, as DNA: TGTGCCAGCAGCTCTCTACAGGGGAGCTCCTACGAGCAGTACTTC. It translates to CASSSLQGSSYEQYF.

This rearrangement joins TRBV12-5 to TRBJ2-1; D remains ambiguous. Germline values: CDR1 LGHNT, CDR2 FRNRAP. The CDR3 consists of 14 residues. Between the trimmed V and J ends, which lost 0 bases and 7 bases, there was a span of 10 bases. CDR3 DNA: TGTGCTAGTGGTTTGGTCGCCAGCCCTAATGAGCAGTTCTTC. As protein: CASGLVASPNEQFF.

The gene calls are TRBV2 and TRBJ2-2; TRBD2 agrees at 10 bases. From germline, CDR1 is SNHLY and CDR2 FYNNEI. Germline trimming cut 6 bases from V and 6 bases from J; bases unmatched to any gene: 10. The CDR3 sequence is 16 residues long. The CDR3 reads CASSRRASGGSGELFF. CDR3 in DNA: TGTGCCAGCAGCCGGCGGGCTAGCGGGGGTTCCGGGGAGCTGTTTTTT.

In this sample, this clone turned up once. CDR3 sequence (DNA): TGTGCCAGTCGAAAGGTACAGATGAACACTGAAGCTTTCTTT. Its translation is CASRKVQMNTEAFF. The chain combines TRBV19 with TRBJ1-1; D gene ambiguous. The CDR3 is made up of 14 amino acids. CDR1 and CDR2 from the germline V gene are LNHDA and SQIVND (reference sequence). Deletions cut 8 bases from V and 0 bases from J, with 13 bases between.

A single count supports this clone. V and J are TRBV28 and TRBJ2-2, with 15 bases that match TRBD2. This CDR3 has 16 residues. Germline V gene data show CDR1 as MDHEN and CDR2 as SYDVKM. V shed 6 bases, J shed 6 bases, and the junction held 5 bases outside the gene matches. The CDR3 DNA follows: TGTGCCAGCAGCTTCGGACTAGCGGGAGGGCCCGGGGAGCTGTTTTTT. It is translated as CASSFGLAGGPGELFF.

The chain's CDR3 is CASSLEIEQYF. The CDR3 DNA is TGTGCCAGCAGCTTAGAAATCGAGCAGTACTTC. The J gene is TRBJ2-7, the V gene TRBV5-6; D unclear. Trimming took off 2 bases at V and 6 bases at J, with 6 bases between the two ends. Germline V CDR1 and CDR2: SGHDT, YYEEEE. This CDR3 has 11 residues.

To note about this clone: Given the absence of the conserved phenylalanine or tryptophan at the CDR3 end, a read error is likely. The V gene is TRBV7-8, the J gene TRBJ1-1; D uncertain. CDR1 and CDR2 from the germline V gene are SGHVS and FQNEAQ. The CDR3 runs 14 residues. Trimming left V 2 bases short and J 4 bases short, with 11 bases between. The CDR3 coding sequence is TGTGCCAGCAGCTTATACACTTTCGGCACTGAAGCTTTCCTT. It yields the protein CASSLYTFGTEAFL.

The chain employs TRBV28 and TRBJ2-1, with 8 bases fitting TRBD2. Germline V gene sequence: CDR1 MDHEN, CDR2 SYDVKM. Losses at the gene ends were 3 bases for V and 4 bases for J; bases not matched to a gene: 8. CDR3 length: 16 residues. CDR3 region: CASSFRWVAGYNEQFF. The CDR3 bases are TGTGCCAGCAGTTTCCGATGGGTAGCGGGGTACAATGAGCAGTTCTTC.

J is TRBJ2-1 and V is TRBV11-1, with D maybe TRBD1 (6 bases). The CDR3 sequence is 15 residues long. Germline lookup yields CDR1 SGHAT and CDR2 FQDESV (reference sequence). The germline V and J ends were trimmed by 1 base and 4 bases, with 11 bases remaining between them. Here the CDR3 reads CASSLGETGYNEQFF. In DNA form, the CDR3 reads TGTGCCAGCAGCTTAGGGGAGACAGGTTACAATGAGCAGTTCTTC.

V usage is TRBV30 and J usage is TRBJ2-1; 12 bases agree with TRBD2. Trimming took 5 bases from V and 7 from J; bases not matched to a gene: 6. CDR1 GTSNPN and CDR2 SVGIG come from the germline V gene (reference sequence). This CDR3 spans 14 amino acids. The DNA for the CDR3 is TGTGCCTGGCAGGGGACTAGCGGGCGGAATGAGCAGTTCTTC. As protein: CAWQGTSGRNEQFF.

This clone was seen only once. This CDR3 reads CASSFTGLAGVTDTQYF. The DNA for the CDR3 is TGTGCCAGCAGCTTTACAGGACTAGCGGGAGTCACAGATACGCAGTATTTT. The chain uses TRBV7-6 and TRBJ2-3, with 13 bases identical to TRBD2. V lost 3 bases, J lost 2 bases, and 5 bases stayed unmatched. Per germline, CDR1 SGHVS and CDR2 FNYEAQ. This CDR3 is 17 amino acids long.

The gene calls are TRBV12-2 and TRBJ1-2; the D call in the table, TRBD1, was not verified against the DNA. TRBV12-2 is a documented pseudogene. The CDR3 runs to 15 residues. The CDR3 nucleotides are TGTGCAAGTCGCCCGCCGGACAGGGCGTTCTATGGCTACACCTTC. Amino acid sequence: CASRPPDRAFYGYTF.

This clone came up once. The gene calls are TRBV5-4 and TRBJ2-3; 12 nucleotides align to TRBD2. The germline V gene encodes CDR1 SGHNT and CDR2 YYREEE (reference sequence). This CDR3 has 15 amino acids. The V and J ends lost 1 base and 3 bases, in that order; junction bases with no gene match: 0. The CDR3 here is CASSLTSGRTDTQYF. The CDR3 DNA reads TGTGCCAGCAGCTTGACTAGCGGGAGGACAGATACGCAGTATTTT.

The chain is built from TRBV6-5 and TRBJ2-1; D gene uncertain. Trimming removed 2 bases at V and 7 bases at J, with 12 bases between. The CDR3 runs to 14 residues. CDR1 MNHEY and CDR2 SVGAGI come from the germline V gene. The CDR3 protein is CASSYGPASNEQFF. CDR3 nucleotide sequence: TGTGCCAGCAGTTACGGGCCAGCCTCTAATGAGCAGTTCTTC.